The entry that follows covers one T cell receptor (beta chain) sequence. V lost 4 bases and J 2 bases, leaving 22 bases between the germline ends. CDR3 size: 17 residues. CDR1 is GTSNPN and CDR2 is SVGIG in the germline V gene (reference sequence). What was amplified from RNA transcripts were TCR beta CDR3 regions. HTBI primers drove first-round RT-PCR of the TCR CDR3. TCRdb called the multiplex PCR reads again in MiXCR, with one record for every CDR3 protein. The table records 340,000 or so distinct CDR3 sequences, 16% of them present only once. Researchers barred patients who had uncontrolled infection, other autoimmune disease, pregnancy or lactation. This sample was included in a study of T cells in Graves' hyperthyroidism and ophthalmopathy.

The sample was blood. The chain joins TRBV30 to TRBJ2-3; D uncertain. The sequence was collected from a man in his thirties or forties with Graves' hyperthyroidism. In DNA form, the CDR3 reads TGTGCCTGGACCCTATACTCGAACAAGGCCCCCACAGATACGCAGTATTTT. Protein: CAWTLYSNKAPTDTQYF.